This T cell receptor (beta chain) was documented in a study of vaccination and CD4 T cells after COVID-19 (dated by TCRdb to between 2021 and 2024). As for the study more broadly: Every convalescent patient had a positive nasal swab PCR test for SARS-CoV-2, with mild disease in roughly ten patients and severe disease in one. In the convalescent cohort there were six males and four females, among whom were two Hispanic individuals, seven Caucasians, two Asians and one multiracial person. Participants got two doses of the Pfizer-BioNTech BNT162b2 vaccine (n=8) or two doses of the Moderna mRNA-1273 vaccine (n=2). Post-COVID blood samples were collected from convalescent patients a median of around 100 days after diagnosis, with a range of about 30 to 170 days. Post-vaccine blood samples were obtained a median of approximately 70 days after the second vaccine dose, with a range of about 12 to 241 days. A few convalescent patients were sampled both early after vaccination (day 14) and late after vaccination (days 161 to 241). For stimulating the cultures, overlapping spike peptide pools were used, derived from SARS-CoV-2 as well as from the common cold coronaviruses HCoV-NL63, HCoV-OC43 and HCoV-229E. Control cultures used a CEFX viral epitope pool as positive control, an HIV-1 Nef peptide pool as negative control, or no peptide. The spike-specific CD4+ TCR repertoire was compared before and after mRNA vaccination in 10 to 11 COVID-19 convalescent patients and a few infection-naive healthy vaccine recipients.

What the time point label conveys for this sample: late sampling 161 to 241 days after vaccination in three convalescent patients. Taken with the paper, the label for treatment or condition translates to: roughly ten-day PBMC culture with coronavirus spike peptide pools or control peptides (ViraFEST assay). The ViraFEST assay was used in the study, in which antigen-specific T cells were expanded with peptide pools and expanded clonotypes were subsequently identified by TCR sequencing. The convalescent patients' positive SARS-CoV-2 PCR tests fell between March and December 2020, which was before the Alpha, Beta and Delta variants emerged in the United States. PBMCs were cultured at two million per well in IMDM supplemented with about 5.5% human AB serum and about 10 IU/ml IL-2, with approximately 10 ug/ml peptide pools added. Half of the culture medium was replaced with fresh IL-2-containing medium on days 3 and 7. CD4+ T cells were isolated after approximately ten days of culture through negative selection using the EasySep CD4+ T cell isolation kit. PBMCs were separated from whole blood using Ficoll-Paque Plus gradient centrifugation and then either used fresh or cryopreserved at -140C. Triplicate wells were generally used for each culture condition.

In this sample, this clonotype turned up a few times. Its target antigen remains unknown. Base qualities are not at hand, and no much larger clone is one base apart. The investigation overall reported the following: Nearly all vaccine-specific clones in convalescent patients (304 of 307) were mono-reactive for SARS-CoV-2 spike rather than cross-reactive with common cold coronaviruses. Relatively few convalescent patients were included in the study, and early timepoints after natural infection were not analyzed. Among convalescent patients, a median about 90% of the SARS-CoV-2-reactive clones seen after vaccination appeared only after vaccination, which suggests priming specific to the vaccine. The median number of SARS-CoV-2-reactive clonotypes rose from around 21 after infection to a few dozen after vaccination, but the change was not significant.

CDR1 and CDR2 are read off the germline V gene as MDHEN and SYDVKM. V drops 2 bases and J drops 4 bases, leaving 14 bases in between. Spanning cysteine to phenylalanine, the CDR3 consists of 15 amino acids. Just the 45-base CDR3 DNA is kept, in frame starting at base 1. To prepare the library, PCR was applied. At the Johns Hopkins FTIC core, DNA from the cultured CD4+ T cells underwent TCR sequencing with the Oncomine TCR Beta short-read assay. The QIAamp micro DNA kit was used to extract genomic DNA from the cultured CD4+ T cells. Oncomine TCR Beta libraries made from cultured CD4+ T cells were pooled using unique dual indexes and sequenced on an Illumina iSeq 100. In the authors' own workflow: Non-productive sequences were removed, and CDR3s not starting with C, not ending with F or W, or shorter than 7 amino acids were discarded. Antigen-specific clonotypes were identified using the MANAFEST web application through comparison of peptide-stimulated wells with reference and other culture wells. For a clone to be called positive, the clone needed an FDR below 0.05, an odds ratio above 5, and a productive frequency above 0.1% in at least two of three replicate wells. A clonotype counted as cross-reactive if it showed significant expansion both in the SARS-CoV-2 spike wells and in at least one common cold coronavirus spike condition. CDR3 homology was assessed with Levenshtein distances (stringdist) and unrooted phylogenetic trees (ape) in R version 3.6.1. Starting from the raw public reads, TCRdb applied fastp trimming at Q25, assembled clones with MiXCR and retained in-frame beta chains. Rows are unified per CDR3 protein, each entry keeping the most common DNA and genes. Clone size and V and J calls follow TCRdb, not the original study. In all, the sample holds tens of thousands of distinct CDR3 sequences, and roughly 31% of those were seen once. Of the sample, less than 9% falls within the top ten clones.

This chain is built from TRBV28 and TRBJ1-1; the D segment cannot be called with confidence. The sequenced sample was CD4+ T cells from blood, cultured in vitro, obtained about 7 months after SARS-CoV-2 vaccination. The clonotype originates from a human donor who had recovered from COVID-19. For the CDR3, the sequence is CASSLPRGSGTEAFF. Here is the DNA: TGTGCCAGCAGTTTACCCCGGGGATCGGGCACTGAAGCTTTCTTT.